This TCR beta chain was sequenced in a study of vaccination effects on CD4 cells after COVID-19. The overall study: CD4+ T cells specific for antigen were expanded with viral peptide pools by the ViraFEST assay before sequencing. Vaccine administered to participants consisted of two doses of either BNT162b2 or mRNA-1273.

Sequencing was performed with immunoSEQ multiplex PCR; in TCRdb, only in-frame clones are kept and a portion is missing. Of around 37,000 clones in the sample, roughly 74% were seen once. Study-level points and caveats: In healthy vaccinees, only 1 of 255 vaccine-induced clones cross-reacted with common cold coronaviruses.

It was after 10 days of culture that CD4+ T cells were isolated. Vaccinated participants had no history of SARS-CoV-2 infection and tested negative for nucleocapsid antibodies. About this clone itself: Its antigen is as yet unknown.

Sequences were derived from CD4+ T cells from PBMCs cultured without peptide, sampled before COVID-19 vaccination. This clonotype originated in a human donor who received a COVID-19 vaccine.

This CDR3 is CASSVSRRRAGEQFF. CDR3 coding DNA: TGTGCCAGCAGTGTCTCCAGAAGGAGGGCCGGAGAGCAGTTCTTC. V is TRBV25-1 and J is TRBJ2-1; tentative D call: TRBD2 (6 bases). The V gene lost 4 bases and the J gene lost 10 bases, with 20 bases spanning the gap. Germline CDR1 is MGHDK and CDR2 is SYGVNS. The CDR3 extends over 15 amino acids.